One and the same sample provided the 27 T cell receptor beta chains below, sequenced in a study of blood T cell repertoires in COVID-19 (dated by TCRdb to about 2020). Libraries were built with the immunoSEQ multiplex PCR assay. TCRdb retrieved this table from immuneACCESS and kept in-frame rearrangements only. Not all clones are present; in checked studies, unresolved V genes account for under half, and no reason is known for the remainder. The sample table holds about 71,000 clones, of which around 85% were seen once. Clones ranked in the top ten supply roughly 5% of the sample. The source material was peripheral blood. Receptor source: a man older than 75 with acute or convalescent COVID-19.

The chain combines TRBV19 with TRBJ1-2; weak D call: TRBD1 (6 bases). The length of the CDR3 is 13 residues. Germline assignment: CDR1 LNHDA and CDR2 SQIVND (reference sequence). Trimming stripped 1 base from V and 5 bases from J, with 8 bases between. CDR3 bases: TGTGCCAGTAGTATAGGGACAGAGTATGGCTACACCTTC. Translated: CASSIGTEYGYTF.

V usage is TRBV7-2 and J usage is TRBJ1-1, with D perhaps TRBD1 (5 bases). Trimming took off 1 base at V and 0 bases at J, with 12 bases between the two ends. Looked up from germline, CDR1 is SGHTA and CDR2 is FQGNSA. This CDR3 has 16 residues. The CDR3 loop reads CASSLVAGPLNTEAFF. The CDR3, as DNA: TGTGCCAGCAGCTTAGTTGCAGGGCCCCTGAACACTGAAGCTTTCTTT.

The rearrangement links TRBV10-2 to TRBJ2-3; 9 bases fit TRBD1. V lost 8 bases, J lost 10 bases, and 7 bases stayed unmatched. The germline CDR1 and CDR2 sequences are WSHSY and SAAADI. The CDR3 loop spans 12 amino acids. CDR3 sequence (DNA): TGCGCCAGCCTTGGAAGGGACAGGGCGCAGTATTTT. The encoded protein is CASLGRDRAQYF.

This chain uses TRBV7-7 with TRBJ1-6; D may be TRBD1 (5 bases). This CDR3 is 15 amino acids long. Germline lookup yields CDR1 SSHAT and CDR2 FNYEAQ (reference sequence). V was cut by 5 bases and J by 6 bases, with 14 bases left in between. The CDR3 sequence: CASSLGGGGNSPLHF. The CDR3 nucleotides read TGTGCCAGCAGCCTCGGGGGGGGAGGTAATTCACCCCTCCACTTT.

CDR3 DNA: TGTGCCAGCAGCTTAGGCGGGGTGTCTGGAAACACCATATATTTT. Protein product: CASSLGGVSGNTIYF. The chain uses TRBV7-2 and TRBJ1-3; D gene uncertain. Germline assignment: CDR1 SGHTA and CDR2 FQGNSA. The germline V and J ends were trimmed by 1 base and 1 base, with 8 bases remaining between them. This CDR3 comprises 15 residues.

The sample holds one count of this clone. CDR3: CASSLGGGGQYF. CDR3 DNA sequence: TGTGCCAGCAGCCTGGGTGGAGGCGGGCAGTATTTT. The rearrangement joins TRBV6-5 to TRBJ2-3, with a possible D match to TRBD2 (5 bases). Germline-derived CDR1 and CDR2 are MNHEY and SVGAGI. The CDR3 length is 12 residues. Trimming pared 6 bases from V and 11 bases from J, leaving 15 bases between.

V is TRBV5-6 and J is TRBJ1-4, with D uncertain. V dropped 0 bases and J dropped 4 bases, with 13 bases sitting between them. Germline CDR1 is SGHDT and CDR2 is YYEEEE. CDR3 length: 16 residues. Here the CDR3 reads CASSLEHSGRNEKLFF. CDR3 in DNA: TGTGCCAGCAGCTTGGAACACAGTGGGCGTAATGAAAAACTGTTTTTT. Complete variable domain (other parts from reference TRBV5-6 and TRBJ1-4): DAGVTQSPTHLIKTRGQQVTLRCSPKSGHDTVSWYQQALGQGPQFIFQYYEEEERQRGNFPDRFSGHQFPNYSSELNVNALLLGDSALYLCASSLEHSGRNEKLFFGSGTQLSVL.

The chain carries TRBV7-9 and TRBJ1-5; D remains unclear. The V and J ends lost 3 bases and 3 bases respectively, with 12 bases between them. Germline V gene sequence: CDR1 SEHNR, CDR2 FQNEAQ (reference sequence). The CDR3 runs to 15 residues. The CDR3 DNA follows: TGTGCCAGCAGCTTGAGCGGCCTAGCCAATCAGCCCCAGCATTTT. This encodes CASSLSGLANQPQHF. Full variable domain (remainder filled in from reference TRBV7-9 and TRBJ1-5): DTGVSQNPRHKITKRGQNVTFRCDPISEHNRLYWYRQTLGQGPEFLTYFQNEAQLEKSRLLSDRFSAERPKGSFSTLEIQRTEQGDSAMYLCASSLSGLANQPQHFGDGTRLSIL.

The chain combines TRBV19 with TRBJ2-1; the match to TRBD2 covers 11 bases. J gave up 7 bases and V 2 bases, and 10 bases lay outside the gene matches. Germline V gene lookup returns CDR1 LNHDA and CDR2 SQIVND (reference sequence). The CDR3 has 17 amino acids. This CDR3 reads CASSIIPASGRKNEQFF. The CDR3 DNA reads TGTGCCAGTAGTATAATCCCCGCTAGCGGGAGGAAAAATGAGCAGTTCTTC. Variable domain in full (rest from reference TRBV19 and TRBJ2-1): DGGITQSPKYLFRKEGQNVTLSCEQNLNHDAMYWYRQDPGQGLRLIYYSQIVNDFQKGDIAEGYSVSREKKESFPLTVTSAQKNPTAFYLCASSIIPASGRKNEQFFGPGTRLTVL.

The gene calls are TRBV30 and TRBJ2-1; 8 bases align to TRBD2. Germline CDR1 GTSNPN, CDR2 SVGIG (reference sequence). The trim removed 0 bases at V and 5 bases at J, leaving 6 bases unmatched. The length of the CDR3 is 15 residues. CDR3 protein: CAWSVGLAGHNEQFF. CDR3 in DNA: TGTGCCTGGAGTGTAGGGCTAGCGGGCCACAATGAGCAGTTCTTC.

The rearrangement links TRBV7-7 to TRBJ2-5; D is possibly TRBD1 (6 bases). Trimming removed 1 base from V and 0 bases from J, with 18 bases in between. The CDR3 extends over 18 amino acids. The germline V gene has CDR1 SSHAT and CDR2 FNYEAQ (reference sequence). The CDR3 reads CASSLVGGSNPYQETQYF. CDR3 DNA sequence: TGTGCCAGCAGCTTAGTTGGGGGCTCAAACCCTTACCAAGAGACCCAGTACTTC.

The gene calls are TRBV5-8 and TRBJ1-4; TRBD1 aligns across 8 bases. CDR1 is SGHTS, CDR2 YDEGEE, per germline. Trimming removed 4 bases from V and 1 base from J; junction bases left unmatched: 12. The CDR3 sequence is 18 residues long. CDR3 loop: CASSRGTGDLLTNEKLFF. Written as DNA, the CDR3 is TGTGCCAGCAGCCGGGGGACAGGAGACCTTCTAACTAATGAAAAACTGTTTTTT.

This chain connects TRBV3-1 (or the pseudogene TRBV3-2) to TRBJ1-1; unclear D gene. CDR3 length: 15 residues. Germline CDR1 reads LGHDT; CDR2 reads YNNKEL (reference sequence). The V gene lost 4 bases and the J gene lost 0 bases, with 12 bases spanning the gap. This CDR3 is CASSPVRALNTEAFF. The CDR3 nucleotides read TGTGCCAGCAGCCCCGTGCGTGCTCTGAACACTGAAGCTTTCTTT.

The rearrangement links TRBV5-1 to TRBJ2-3, with 7 bases that match TRBD1. Unmatched junction bases numbered 3, after V lost 2 bases and J lost 3 bases. The CDR3 spans 14 residues. Germline values: CDR1 SGHRS, CDR2 YFSETQ. This CDR3 reads CASSLQGYTDTQYF. CDR3 DNA sequence: TGCGCCAGCAGCTTACAGGGGTATACAGATACGCAGTATTTT. Complete variable domain (other parts from reference TRBV5-1 and TRBJ2-3): KAGVTQTPRYLIKTRGQQVTLSCSPISGHRSVSWYQQTPGQGLQFLFEYFSETQRNKGNFPGRFSGRQFSNSRSEMNVSTLELGDSALYLCASSLQGYTDTQYFGPGTRLTVL.

The V call is TRBV7-3, the J call TRBJ2-5; D perhaps matches TRBD2 (7 bases). The V gene lost 8 bases and the J gene lost 1 base, with 11 bases spanning the gap. The CDR3 runs to 13 residues. Germline lookup yields CDR1 SGHTA and CDR2 FQGTGA. The CDR3 sequence: CASGAGAQETQYF. As DNA, the CDR3 is TGTGCCAGCGGCGCGGGGGCCCAAGAGACCCAGTACTTC.

This clone was found a few times. This chain connects TRBV6-2 or TRBV6-3 to TRBJ2-1, with 8 bases aligning to TRBD2. Germline CDR1 MNHEY, CDR2 SVGEGT. This CDR3 comprises 15 residues. The J segment lost 7 bases and the V segment lost 2 bases, leaving 7 bases of the junction unmatched. CDR3 amino acids: CASSYGTRGRNEQFF. DNA for the CDR3: TGTGCCAGCAGTTACGGGACTAGGGGGAGGAATGAGCAGTTCTTC.

The chain couples TRBV19 to TRBJ1-2, with no clear D. Germline V gene lookup returns CDR1 LNHDA and CDR2 SQIVND (reference sequence). V gave up 3 bases and J gave up 2 bases, with 7 bases separating them. The CDR3 covers 13 residues. CDR3: CASSMSENYGYTF. Written as DNA, the CDR3 is TGTGCCAGTAGTATGTCAGAAAACTATGGCTACACCTTC.

The chain is built from TRBV3-1 (or the pseudogene TRBV3-2) and TRBJ2-2, with a possible D match to TRBD2 (6 bases). The CDR3 totals 17 residues. The ends were cut back, 2 bases at V and 0 bases at J, with 13 bases in the middle. Germline V gene data show CDR1 as LGHDT and CDR2 as YNNKEL (reference sequence). The CDR3 sequence: CASSQFGRQANTGELFF. Written as DNA, the CDR3 is TGTGCCAGCAGCCAATTCGGGAGACAAGCGAACACCGGGGAGCTGTTTTTT.

This clone was observed a single time. The V gene is TRBV3-1 (or the pseudogene TRBV3-2), the J gene TRBJ2-1, with D perhaps matching TRBD2 (5 bases). The CDR3 spans 16 residues. Between the trimmed V and J ends, which lost 4 bases and 7 bases, there was a span of 20 bases. Per germline, CDR1 LGHDT and CDR2 YNNKEL (reference sequence). The CDR3 sequence is CASSLSLGARRNEQFF. In nucleotides, the CDR3 is TGTGCCAGCAGCCTCTCCCTTGGCGCTAGGAGGAATGAGCAGTTCTTC.

This clone was observed a handful of times. The chain couples TRBV6-5 to TRBJ2-7; 7 bases match TRBD1. After removal of 0 bases from V and 1 base from J, the junction contained 3 bases not matched to a gene. Germline V gene lookup returns CDR1 MNHEY and CDR2 SVGAGI. This CDR3 is 15 amino acids long. This chain's CDR3 is CASSYSNRGSYEQYF. The CDR3 DNA reads as TGTGCCAGCAGTTACTCGAACAGGGGATCCTACGAGCAGTACTTC.

This sequence joins TRBV9 and TRBJ2-1; 11 bases agree with TRBD2. The V and J ends lost 0 bases and 1 base, in that order; junction bases with no gene match: 18. The CDR3 totals 22 residues. CDR1 is SGDLS and CDR2 is YYNGEE in the germline V gene. CDR3 sequence reads: CASSVGPQLWTSGPKSYNEQFF. CDR3 nucleotide sequence: TGTGCCAGCAGCGTAGGCCCACAACTCTGGACTAGCGGGCCTAAATCCTACAATGAGCAGTTCTTC. Full variable domain (missing parts from reference TRBV9 and TRBJ2-1): DSGVTQTPKHLITATGQRVTLRCSPRSGDLSVYWYQQSLDQGLQFLIQYYNGEERAKGNILERFSAQQFPDLHSELNLSSLELGDSALYFCASSVGPQLWTSGPKSYNEQFFGPGTRLTVL.

This chain joins TRBV7-2 and TRBJ2-3; 7 bases agree with TRBD2. Germline assignment: CDR1 SGHTA and CDR2 FQGNSA. J gave up 1 base and V 2 bases, and 9 bases lay outside the gene matches. This CDR3 spans 17 amino acids. The CDR3 loop is CASSLNWRGWGTDTQYF. The CDR3 DNA is TGTGCCAGCAGCTTAAATTGGCGGGGGTGGGGCACAGATACGCAGTATTTT.

This clone appeared once. Different DNA sequences within this sample yield the same CDR3. The V and J genes are TRBV29-1 and TRBJ1-1; D may be TRBD1 (5 bases). Germline-derived CDR1 and CDR2 are SQVTM and ANQGSEA. Trimming shortened V by 3 bases and J by 0 bases, and 8 bases separated the two germline ends. The CDR3 length is 13 residues. The CDR3 sequence: CSVDGAMNTEAFF. CDR3 sequence (DNA): TGCAGCGTTGATGGGGCGATGAACACTGAAGCTTTCTTT.

The J gene is TRBJ1-4, the V gene TRBV19, with TRBD1 matching 7 bases. The germline CDR1 and CDR2 sequences are LNHDA and SQIVND (reference sequence). This CDR3 contains 15 residues. V was pared by 5 bases and J by 3 bases, with 6 bases of the junction left unmatched. The CDR3, as DNA: TGTGCCAGTAGTTTCCAGGGGGTCCCTAATGAAAAACTGTTTTTT. Translated: CASSFQGVPNEKLFF.

This clone appeared a few times. The chain has TRBV5-4 and TRBJ2-2, with D uncertain. Germline lookup yields CDR1 SGHNT and CDR2 YYREEE (reference sequence). This CDR3 contains 12 residues. The V end lost 3 bases, the J end lost 5 bases, and 5 bases lay between the germline ends. The CDR3 is CASSSRTGELFF. CDR3 DNA sequence: TGTGCCAGCAGCTCCCGGACCGGGGAGCTGTTTTTT.

The gene calls are TRBV7-3 and TRBJ2-1, with 7 bases lining up with TRBD1. The CDR3 covers 15 residues. Losses at the gene ends were 5 bases for V and 2 bases for J; bases not matched to a gene: 6. The germline CDR1 and CDR2 sequences are SGHTA and FQGTGA. The CDR3 region is CASSLLTGTYNEQFF. Here the CDR3 DNA reads TGTGCCAGCAGCCTATTGACAGGGACCTACAATGAGCAGTTCTTC.

The chain uses TRBV5-1 and TRBJ2-5; TRBD2 matches 8 bases. This CDR3 spans 14 amino acids. Germline assignment: CDR1 SGHRS and CDR2 YFSETQ. V shed 4 bases, J shed 5 bases, and the junction held 7 bases outside the gene matches. The CDR3 here is CASSPERGGETQYF. The CDR3 DNA is TGCGCCAGCAGCCCAGAACGGGGGGGTGAGACCCAGTACTTC.